The following is a T cell receptor (beta chain) sequence with its context. Its antigen is not identified. Using its own MiXCR run on the 5' RACE reads, TCRdb lists one record per CDR3 protein. The repertoire holds 190,000 or so distinct CDR3 sequences, with 27% as singletons. Trimming cost V 5 bases and J 7 bases, with 9 bases left between them. The CDR3 sequence is 11 residues long. From germline, CDR1 is SQVTM and CDR2 ANQGSEA. This sample is drawn from a study of T-cell memory formation after mild COVID-19. Findings and limits, study-wide: Second-wave clones that peaked on day 37 lacked confirmed SARS-CoV-2 specificity. Contracting CD4+ clones lay largely in CM and EM, with CD8+ ones residing in EMRA.

The sample comprised PBMCs or a T cell subset sorted from them (not recorded which). The J gene is TRBJ2-1, the V gene TRBV29-1; TRBD1 is a possible D gene (5 bases). This receptor was taken from an adult woman who had mild COVID-19 (a few samples of this study predate the infection). Cell type and time point are not known. The DNA for the CDR3 is TGCAGCGTTTTCAGGGTGAATGAGCAGTTCTTC. This sequence encodes CSVFRVNEQFF.